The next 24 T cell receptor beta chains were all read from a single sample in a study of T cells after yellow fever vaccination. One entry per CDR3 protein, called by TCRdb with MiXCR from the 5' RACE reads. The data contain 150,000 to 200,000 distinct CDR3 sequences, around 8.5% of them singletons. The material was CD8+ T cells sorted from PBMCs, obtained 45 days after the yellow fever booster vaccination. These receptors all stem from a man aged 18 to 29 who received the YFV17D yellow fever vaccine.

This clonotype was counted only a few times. This chain's CDR3 is CASSDRDSTDTQYF. CDR3 DNA sequence: TGTGCCAGCAGCGACAGGGACAGCACAGATACGCAGTATTTT. The chain combines TRBV7-9 with TRBJ2-3, with 7 bases that match TRBD1. This CDR3 has 14 residues. V trimming: 5 bases; J trimming: 0 bases; junction bases outside the gene matches: 2. Germline assignment: CDR1 SEHNR and CDR2 FQNEAQ (reference sequence).

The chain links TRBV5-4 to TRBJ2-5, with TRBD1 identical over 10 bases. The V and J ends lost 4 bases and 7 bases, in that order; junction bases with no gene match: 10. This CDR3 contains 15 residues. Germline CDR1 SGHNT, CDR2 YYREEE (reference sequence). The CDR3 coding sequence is TGTGCCAGCAGCCTCGAAGGACAGGGGGTGAGGACCCAGTACTTC. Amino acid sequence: CASSLEGQGVRTQYF.

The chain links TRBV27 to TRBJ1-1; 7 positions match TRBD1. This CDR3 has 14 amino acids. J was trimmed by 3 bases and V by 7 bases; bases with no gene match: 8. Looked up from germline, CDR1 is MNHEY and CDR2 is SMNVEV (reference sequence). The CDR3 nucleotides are TGTGCCAGCAAAGTAACGACAGGGCACACTGAAGCTTTCTTT. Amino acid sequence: CASKVTTGHTEAFF.

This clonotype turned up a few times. CDR3 amino acids: CASSQGPTSGDEQFF. The CDR3 DNA follows: TGCGCCAGCAGCCAAGGACCCACTAGCGGAGATGAGCAGTTCTTC. The J gene is TRBJ2-1, the V gene TRBV4-3; TRBD2 aligns across 8 bases. Germline V gene lookup returns CDR1 LGHNA and CDR2 YSLEER. The CDR3 has 15 amino acids. V lost 1 base and J lost 8; bases outside the gene matches: 7.

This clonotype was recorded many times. For the CDR3, the DNA is TGTGCCACCAGCAGAGATCGAGAACTAGCTAGGAATACGCAGTATTTT. Translating it yields CATSRDRELARNTQYF. This sequence joins TRBV15 and TRBJ2-3; D might be TRBD2 (6 bases). CDR1 is LNHNV, CDR2 YYDKDF, per germline (reference sequence). The CDR3 runs to 16 residues. Trimming removed 0 bases at V and 7 bases at J, with 17 bases between.

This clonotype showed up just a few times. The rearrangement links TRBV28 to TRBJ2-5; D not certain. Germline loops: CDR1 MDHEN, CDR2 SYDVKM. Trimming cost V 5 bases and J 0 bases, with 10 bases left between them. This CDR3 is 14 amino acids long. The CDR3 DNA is TGTGCCAGCAGTGCCGACATCAACCAAGAGACCCAGTACTTC. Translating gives CASSADINQETQYF. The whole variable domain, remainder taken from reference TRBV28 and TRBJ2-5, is DVKVTQSSRYLVKRTGEKVFLECVQDMDHENMFWYRQDPGLGLRLIYFSYDVKMKEKGDIPEGYSVSREKKERFSLILESASTNQTSMYLCASSADINQETQYFGPGTRLLVL.

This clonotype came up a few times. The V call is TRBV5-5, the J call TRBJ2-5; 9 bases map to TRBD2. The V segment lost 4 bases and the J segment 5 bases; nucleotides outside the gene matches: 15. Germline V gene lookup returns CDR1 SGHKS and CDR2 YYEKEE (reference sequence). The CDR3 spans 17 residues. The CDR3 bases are TGTGCCAGCAGCCCCCCCCCGGGTAGCGGGGGAGAGGAGACCCAGTACTTC. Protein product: CASSPPPGSGGEETQYF.

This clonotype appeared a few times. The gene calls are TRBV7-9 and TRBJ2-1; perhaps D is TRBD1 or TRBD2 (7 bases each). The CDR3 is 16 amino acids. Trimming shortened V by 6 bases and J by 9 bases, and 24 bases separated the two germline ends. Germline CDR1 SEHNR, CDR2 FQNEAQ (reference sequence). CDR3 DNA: TGTGCCAGCAGTCCCCACGACAGGCGCAGGGGGGGTGAGCAGTTCTTC. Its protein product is CASSPHDRRRGGEQFF.

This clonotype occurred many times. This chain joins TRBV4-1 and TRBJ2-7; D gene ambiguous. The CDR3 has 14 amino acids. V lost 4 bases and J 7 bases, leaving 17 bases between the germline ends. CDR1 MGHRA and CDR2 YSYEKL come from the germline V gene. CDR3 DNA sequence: TGCGCCAGCAGCCCCAGGTTTCATTGGCGAGAGCAGTACGTC. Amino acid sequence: CASSPRFHWREQYV.

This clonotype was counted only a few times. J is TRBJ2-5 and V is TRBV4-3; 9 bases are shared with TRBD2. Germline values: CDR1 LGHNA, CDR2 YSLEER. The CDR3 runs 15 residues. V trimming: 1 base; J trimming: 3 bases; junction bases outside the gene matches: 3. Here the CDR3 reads CASSQGGGAKETQYF. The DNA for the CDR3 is TGCGCCAGCAGCCAAGGCGGGGGGGCGAAAGAGACCCAGTACTTC.

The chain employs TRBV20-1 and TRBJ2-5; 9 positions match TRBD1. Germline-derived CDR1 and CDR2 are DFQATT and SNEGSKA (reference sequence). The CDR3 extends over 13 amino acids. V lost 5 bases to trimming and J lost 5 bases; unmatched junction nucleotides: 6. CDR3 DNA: TGCAGTGCTCCGAGGGACAGGGTTGAGACCCAGTACTTC. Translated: CSAPRDRVETQYF.

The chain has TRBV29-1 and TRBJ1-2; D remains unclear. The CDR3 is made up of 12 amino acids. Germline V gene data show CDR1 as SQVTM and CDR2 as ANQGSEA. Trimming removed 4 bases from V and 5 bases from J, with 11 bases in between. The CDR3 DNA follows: TGCAGCGTTGTAAGCAGCACATATGGCTACACCTTC. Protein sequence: CSVVSSTYGYTF.

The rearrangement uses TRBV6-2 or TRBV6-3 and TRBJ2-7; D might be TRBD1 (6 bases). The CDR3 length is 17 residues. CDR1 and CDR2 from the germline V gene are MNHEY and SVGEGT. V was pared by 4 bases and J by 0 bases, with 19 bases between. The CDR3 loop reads CASSSDPFTGSSYEQYV. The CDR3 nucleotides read TGTGCCAGCAGTTCAGATCCGTTTACAGGGAGCTCCTACGAGCAGTACGTC.

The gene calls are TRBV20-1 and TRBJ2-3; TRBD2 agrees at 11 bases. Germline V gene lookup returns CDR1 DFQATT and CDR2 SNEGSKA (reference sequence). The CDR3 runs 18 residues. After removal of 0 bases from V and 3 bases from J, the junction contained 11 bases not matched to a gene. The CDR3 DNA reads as TGCAGTGCTAGAGATAGTAGCGGGGGGGATCTACTAACAGATACGCAGTATTTT. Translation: CSARDSSGGDLLTDTQYF.

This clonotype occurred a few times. CDR3 coding DNA: TGTGCCAGCAGACTCAGGGGGGGGGTAAGGGCCCAGCATTTT. Its translation: CASRLRGGVRAQHF. This rearrangement joins TRBV27 to TRBJ1-5; 7 nucleotides agree with TRBD1. The V gene's germline CDR1 is MNHEY and CDR2 SMNVEV (reference sequence). Losses at the gene ends were 6 bases for V and 11 bases for J; bases not matched to a gene: 13. The CDR3 covers 14 residues.

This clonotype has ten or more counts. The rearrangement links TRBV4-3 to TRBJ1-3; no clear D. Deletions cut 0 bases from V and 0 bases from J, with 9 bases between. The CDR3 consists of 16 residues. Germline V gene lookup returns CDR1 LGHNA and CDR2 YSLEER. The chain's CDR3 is CASSQDASSSGNTIYF. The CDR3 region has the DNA TGCGCCAGCAGCCAAGATGCTAGTTCCTCTGGAAACACCATATATTTT.

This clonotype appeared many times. The CDR3 is CASSFQFEQYF. The CDR3 DNA reads as TGTGCCAGCAGCTTCCAATTCGAGCAGTACTTC. V gene TRBV7-2 combines with J gene TRBJ2-7; D not resolved. V dropped 3 bases and J dropped 6 bases, with 6 bases sitting between them. The CDR3 loop spans 11 amino acids. Per germline, CDR1 SGHTA and CDR2 FQGNSA.

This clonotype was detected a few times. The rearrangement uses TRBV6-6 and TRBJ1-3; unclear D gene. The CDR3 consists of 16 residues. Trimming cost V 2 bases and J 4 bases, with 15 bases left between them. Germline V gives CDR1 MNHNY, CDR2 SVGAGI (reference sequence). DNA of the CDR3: TGTGCCAGCAGTTACCCCGGCCCCTCTCCCGGAAACACCATATATTTT. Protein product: CASSYPGPSPGNTIYF.

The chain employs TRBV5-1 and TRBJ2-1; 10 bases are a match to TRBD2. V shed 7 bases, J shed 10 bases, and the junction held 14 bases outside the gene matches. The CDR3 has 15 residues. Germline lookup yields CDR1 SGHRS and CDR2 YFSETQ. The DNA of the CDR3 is TGCGCCAGCGGCCCACCAGCGGGGGGGTTATGGGAGCAGTTCTTC. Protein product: CASGPPAGGLWEQFF.

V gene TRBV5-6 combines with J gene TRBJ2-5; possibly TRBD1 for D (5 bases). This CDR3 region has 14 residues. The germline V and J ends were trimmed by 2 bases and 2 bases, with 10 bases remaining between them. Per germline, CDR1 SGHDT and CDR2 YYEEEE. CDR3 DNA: TGTGCCAGCAGCTTAGGATCAGGGCAAGAGACCCAGTACTTC. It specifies CASSLGSGQETQYF. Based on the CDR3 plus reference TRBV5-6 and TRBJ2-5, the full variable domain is DAGVTQSPTHLIKTRGQQVTLRCSPKSGHDTVSWYQQALGQGPQFIFQYYEEEERQRGNFPDRFSGHQFPNYSSELNVNALLLGDSALYLCASSLGSGQETQYFGPGTRLLVL.

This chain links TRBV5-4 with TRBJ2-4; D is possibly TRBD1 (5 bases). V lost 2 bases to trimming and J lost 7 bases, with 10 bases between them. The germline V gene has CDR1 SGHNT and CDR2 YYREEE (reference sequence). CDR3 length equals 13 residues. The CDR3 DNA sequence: TGTGCCAGCAGCTTAGGGGATCAGAACATTCAGTACTTC. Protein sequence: CASSLGDQNIQYF.

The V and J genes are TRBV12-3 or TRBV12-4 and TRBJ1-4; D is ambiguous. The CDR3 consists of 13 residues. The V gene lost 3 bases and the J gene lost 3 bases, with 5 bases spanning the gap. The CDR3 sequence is CASSFDPNEKLFF. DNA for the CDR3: TGTGCCAGCAGTTTTGATCCTAATGAAAAACTGTTTTTT.

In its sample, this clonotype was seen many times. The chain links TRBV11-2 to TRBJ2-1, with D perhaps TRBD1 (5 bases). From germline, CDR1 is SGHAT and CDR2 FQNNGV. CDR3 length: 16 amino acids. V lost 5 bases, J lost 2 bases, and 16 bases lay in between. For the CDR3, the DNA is TGTGCCAGCAGCATCGGGCAGGGTTCCCCCTACAATGAGCAGTTCTTC. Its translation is CASSIGQGSPYNEQFF.

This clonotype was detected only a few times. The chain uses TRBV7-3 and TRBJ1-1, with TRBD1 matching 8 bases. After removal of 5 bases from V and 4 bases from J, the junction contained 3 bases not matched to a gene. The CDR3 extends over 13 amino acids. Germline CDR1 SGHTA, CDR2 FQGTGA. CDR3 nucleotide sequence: TGTGCCAGCAGCCTAGACAGGGGCACTGAAGCTTTCTTT. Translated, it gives CASSLDRGTEAFF.